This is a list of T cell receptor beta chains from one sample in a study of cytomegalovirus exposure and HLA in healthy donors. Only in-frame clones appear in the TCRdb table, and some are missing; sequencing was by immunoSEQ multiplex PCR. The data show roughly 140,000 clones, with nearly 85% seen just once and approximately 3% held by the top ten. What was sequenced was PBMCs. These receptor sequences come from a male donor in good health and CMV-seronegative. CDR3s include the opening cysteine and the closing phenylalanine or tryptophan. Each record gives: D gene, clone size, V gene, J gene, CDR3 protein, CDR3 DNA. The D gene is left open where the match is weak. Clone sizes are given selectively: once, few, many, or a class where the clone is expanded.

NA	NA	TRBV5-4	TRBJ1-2	CASSLAGTYNYGYTF	TGTGCCAGCAGCTTGGCCGGGACATATAACTATGGCTACACCTTC
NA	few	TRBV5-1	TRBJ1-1	CASSLEQGNTEAFF	TGCGCCAGCAGCTTGGAACAGGGGAACACTGAAGCTTTCTTT
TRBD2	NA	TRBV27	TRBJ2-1	CASSLRGGLAGSYNEQFF	TGTGCCAGCAGTTTGCGAGGGGGACTAGCGGGTTCCTACAATGAGCAGTTCTTC
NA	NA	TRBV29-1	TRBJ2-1	CSVVGGIKFF	TGCAGCGTTGTGGGGGGTATTAAGTTCTTC
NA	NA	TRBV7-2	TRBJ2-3	CASSTKAGADTQYF	TGTGCCAGCAGCACTAAGGCCGGGGCAGATACGCAGTATTTT
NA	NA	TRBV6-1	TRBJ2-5	CASLNSWETQYF	TGTGCCAGCCTTAACAGTTGGGAGACCCAGTACTTC
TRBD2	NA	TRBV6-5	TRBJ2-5	CASSRTSGGAETQYF	TGTGCCAGCAGTCGTACTAGCGGGGGGGCGGAGACCCAGTACTTC
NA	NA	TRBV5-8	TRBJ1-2	CASSLEEGPLYGYTF	TGTGCCAGCAGCTTGGAGGAGGGACCCCTCTATGGCTACACCTTC
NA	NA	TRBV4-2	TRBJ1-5	CASSQETGIRNQPQHF	TGTGCCAGCAGCCAGGAAACAGGGATCAGGAATCAGCCCCAGCATTTT
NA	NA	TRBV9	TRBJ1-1	CASSPEAGGVFGTEAFF	TGTGCCAGCAGCCCAGAGGCCGGAGGGGTTTTCGGTACTGAAGCTTTCTTT
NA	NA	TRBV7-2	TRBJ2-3	CASSLRLEAQYF	TGTGCCAGCAGCTTAAGGCTGGAGGCGCAGTATTTT
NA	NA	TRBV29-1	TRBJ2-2	CSVQGIPGELFF	TGCAGCGTCCAGGGGATCCCCGGGGAGCTGTTTTTT
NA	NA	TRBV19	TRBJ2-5	CASSRPETQYF	TGTGCCAGTAGTAGGCCGGAGACCCAGTACTTC
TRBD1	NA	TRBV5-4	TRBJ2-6	CASSPGQGRTSGANVLTF	TGTGCCAGCAGCCCAGGACAGGGACGAACCTCTGGGGCCAACGTCCTGACTTTC
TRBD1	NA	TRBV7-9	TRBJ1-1	CASSLGQGTEAFF	TGTGCCAGCAGCTTAGGACAGGGAACTGAAGCTTTCTTT
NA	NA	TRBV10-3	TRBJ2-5	CAISEGASQETQYF	TGTGCCATCAGTGAAGGGGCCAGTCAAGAGACCCAGTACTTC
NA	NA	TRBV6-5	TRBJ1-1	CASSYRGSTEAFF	TGTGCCAGCAGTTACCGGGGTTCCACTGAAGCTTTCTTT
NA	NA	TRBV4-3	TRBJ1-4	CASSQDLNWHTNEKLFF	TGCGCCAGCAGCCAAGATCTTAATTGGCACACTAATGAAAAACTGTTTTTT
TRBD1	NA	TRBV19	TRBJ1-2	CASSMVGTGYGYTF	TGTGCCAGTAGTATGGTCGGGACAGGCTATGGCTACACCTTC
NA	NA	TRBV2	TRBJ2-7	CASSGDRSGAVSYEQYF	TGTGCCAGCAGTGGCGATAGATCAGGGGCCGTCTCCTACGAGCAGTACTTC
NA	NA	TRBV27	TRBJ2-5	CASSPTPDSPDHQETQYF	TGTGCCAGCAGTCCCACACCCGACAGCCCCGATCACCAAGAGACCCAGTACTTC
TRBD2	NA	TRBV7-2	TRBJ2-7	CASSNSGSSHEQYF	TGTGCCAGCAGCAACAGCGGGAGCTCCCACGAGCAGTACTTC
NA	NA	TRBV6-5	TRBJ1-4	CASSRFEREKLFF	TGTGCCAGCAGTCGATTTGAACGGGAAAAACTGTTTTTT
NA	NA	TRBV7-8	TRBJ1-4	CASSLTPRHARPPGKGNEKLFF	TGTGCCAGCAGCCTAACCCCCCGCCATGCCCGCCCACCAGGGAAAGGGAATGAAAAACTGTTTTTT
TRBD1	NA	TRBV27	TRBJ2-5	CASSREGQGVWETQYF	TGTGCCAGCAGCCGAGAGGGACAGGGGGTGTGGGAGACCCAGTACTTC
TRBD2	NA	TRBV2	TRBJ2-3	CASGDPTDKRESTDTQYF	TGTGCCAGCGGAGATCCCACTGATAAGCGGGAGAGCACAGATACGCAGTATTTT
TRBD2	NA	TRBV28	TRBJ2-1	CASTPGGRANEQFF	TGTGCCAGCACCCCGGGCGGGAGAGCAAATGAGCAGTTCTTC
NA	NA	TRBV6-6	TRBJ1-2	CASSFQTTGFSYTF	TGTGCCAGCAGTTTCCAAACAACAGGGTTTAGCTACACCTTC
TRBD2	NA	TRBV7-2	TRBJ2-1	CASSSGLATNNEQFF	TGTGCCAGCAGCTCGGGACTAGCGACCAACAATGAGCAGTTCTTC
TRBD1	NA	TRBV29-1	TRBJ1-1	CSVGEGQGARTEAFF	TGCAGCGTCGGGGAGGGACAGGGGGCTCGGACTGAAGCTTTCTTT
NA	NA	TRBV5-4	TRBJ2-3	CASSLGGLNTDTQYF	TGTGCCAGCAGCTTGGGGGGACTGAACACAGATACGCAGTATTTT
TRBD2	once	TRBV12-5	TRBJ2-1	CASGRGLVAPYTNEQFF	TGTGCTAGTGGCCGGGGACTAGTGGCCCCGTACACCAATGAGCAGTTCTTC
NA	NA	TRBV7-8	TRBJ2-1	CASSLGQGKSKFF	TGTGCCAGCAGCTTAGGGCAGGGAAAGAGTAAGTTCTTC
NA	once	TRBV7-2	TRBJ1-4	CASSSMGGIGNEKLFF	TGTGCCAGCAGCTCCATGGGGGGGATCGGTAATGAAAAACTGTTTTTT
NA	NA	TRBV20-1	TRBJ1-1	CSAPTYTEAFF	TGCAGTGCTCCTACTTACACTGAAGCTTTCTTT
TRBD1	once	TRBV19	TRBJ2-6	CASSGDRESSGANVLTF	TGTGCCAGTAGCGGGGACAGGGAGTCCTCTGGGGCCAACGTCCTGACTTTC
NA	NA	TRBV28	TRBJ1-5	CASRLFRVINSNQPQHF	TGTGCCAGCAGGCTCTTTCGGGTGATCAATAGCAATCAGCCCCAGCATTTT
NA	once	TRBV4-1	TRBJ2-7	CASSDGGEQYF	TGCGCCAGCAGCGACGGAGGGGAGCAGTACTTC